The source of this T cell receptor beta chain is a study of blood T cells in healthy people across ages. Study-level points and caveats: Unsorted PBMC input precluded a conclusive naive versus antigen-experienced comparison.

Next came a second PCR, run for about 6 to 12 cycles, which used a sample-barcoded 5' primer along with a J-beta primer mix. With 12 random nucleotides, a template-switch adaptor tagged each individual cDNA molecule. TCRdb itself ran the 5' RACE reads through MiXCR, one entry per CDR3 protein. The data show under 2,000,000 distinct CDR3 sequences, with approximately 50% seen just once and approximately 2% held by the top ten. As concerns this clonotype: Its antigen remains unknown.

The CDR3 is 15 amino acids. Germline CDR1 is LGHDT and CDR2 is YNNKEL (reference sequence). The J segment lost 10 bases and the V segment lost 4 bases, leaving 10 bases of the junction unmatched. The J gene is TRBJ2-1, the V gene TRBV3-1; the match to TRBD2 covers 10 bases. The clonotype originates from a woman aged 40 to 50 in good health. Sequenced material: blood. The CDR3 region has the DNA TGTGCCAGCAGCCCAGGAGCGGGGGGGCCGTTAGAGCAGTTCTTC. Protein product: CASSPGAGGPLEQFF.